This T cell receptor beta chain was found in a study of T cell responses to AZD1222 COVID-19 vaccine. Produced via immunoSEQ multiplex PCR; TCRdb's table is partial and in-frame only. The sample lists about 160,000 clones; more than 90% were seen once. CDR1 is SGDLS, CDR2 YYNGEE, per germline. The CDR3 is 15 residues long. V lost 4 bases and J lost 8; bases outside the gene matches: 9. The genes are TRBV9 and TRBJ2-1; 10 positions agree with TRBD2. The TCR sequence derives from an adult who received the AZD1222 COVID-19 vaccine. The sample consisted of peripheral blood, taken 28 days after the second AZD1222 dose. In DNA form, the CDR3 reads TGTGCCAGCAGCCTCAAGCGGGAGGGCCTTGATGAGCAGTTCTTC. As protein: CASSLKREGLDEQFF.